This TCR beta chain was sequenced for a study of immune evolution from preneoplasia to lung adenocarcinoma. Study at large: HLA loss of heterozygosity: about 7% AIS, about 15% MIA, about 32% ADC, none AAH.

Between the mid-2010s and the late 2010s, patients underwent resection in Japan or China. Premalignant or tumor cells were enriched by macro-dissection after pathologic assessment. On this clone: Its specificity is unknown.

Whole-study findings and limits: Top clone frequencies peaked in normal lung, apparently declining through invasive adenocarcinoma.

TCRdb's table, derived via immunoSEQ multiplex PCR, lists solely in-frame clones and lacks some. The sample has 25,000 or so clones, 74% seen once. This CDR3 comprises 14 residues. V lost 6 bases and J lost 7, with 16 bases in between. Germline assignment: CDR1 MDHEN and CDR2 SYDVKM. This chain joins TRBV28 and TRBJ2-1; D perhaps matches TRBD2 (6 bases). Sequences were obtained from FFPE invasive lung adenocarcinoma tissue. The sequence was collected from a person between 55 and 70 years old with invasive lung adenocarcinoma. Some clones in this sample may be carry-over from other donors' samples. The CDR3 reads CASRAVRGKNEQFF. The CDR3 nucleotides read TGTGCCAGCAGGGCTGTACGGGGGAAGAATGAGCAGTTCTTC.